This TCR beta chain was found in a study of cytomegalovirus exposure and HLA in healthy donors. Study-wide findings and caveats: Reports indicate that TCR beta sequences accurately predicted the HLA-A and HLA-B alleles of most subjects.

The CDR3 is 14 residues long. In germline, CDR1 is MDHEN, CDR2 SYDVKM. V was clipped by 7 bases and J by 1 base, with 11 bases between them. A multiplex PCR was run with 60 Vbeta primers and 13 Jbeta primers. Sequencing used immunoSEQ multiplex PCR; TCRdb keeps in-frame clones, though not all of them. The profile covers just over 150,000 clones, with around four fifths appearing a single time and 1.5% to 2.5% taken by the ten largest. As for this clone: The antigen remains unidentified.

The sample comprised PBMCs. The V gene is TRBV28, the J gene TRBJ1-3; D remains ambiguous. The TCR originated in a man aged 18 to 29 in good health and CMV-seronegative. The CDR3 DNA reads as TGTGCCAGCACTCCCCCGGGGTCTGGAAACACCATATATTTT. This gives the protein CASTPPGSGNTIYF.